A selection of T cell receptor beta chains follows, all from one sample in a study of cytomegalovirus exposure and HLA in healthy donors. The repertoire was sequenced with immunoSEQ multiplex PCR; TCRdb's copy has only in-frame clones and lacks some. The sample consists of roughly 290,000 clones, approximately 90% of them appearing once. Specimen: PBMCs. These receptors all stem from a woman under 30 in good health and CMV-seronegative. The CDR3 runs from the conserved cysteine through the conserved F or W. D genes are given only for firm matches. Part of the rows lack a size; the others show once, few, many or a class for expanded clones.

V	J	D	size	DNA	CDR3
TRBV7-2	TRBJ2-7	TRBD2	.	TGTGCCAGCAGCTTATCAATAGCGGGACCCTACGAGCAGTACTTC	CASSLSIAGPYEQYF
TRBV29-1	TRBJ1-4	.	.	TGCAGCGTTGTAGGGGGGGTCGACGAAAAACTGTTTTTT	CSVVGGVDEKLFF
TRBV21-1	TRBJ2-1	.	.	TGTGCCAGCAGCAAAGCGAGAAGGGAGTCCGCCACGTTGTACAATGAGCAGTTCTTC	CASSKARRESATLYNEQFF
TRBV9	TRBJ2-7	TRBD2	few	TGTGCCAGCAGCGTGGGACTAGCGGGGCCTTACTACGAGCAGTACTTC	CASSVGLAGPYYEQYF
TRBV4-1	TRBJ2-1	.	once	TGCGCCAGCAGCCAACCTCTTACAGGGAACTACAATGAGCAGTTCTTC	CASSQPLTGNYNEQFF
TRBV13	TRBJ2-2	TRBD1	.	TGTGCCAGCAGCCCCCAAGGGACAGCCTATACGAACACCGGGGAGCTGTTTTTT	CASSPQGTAYTNTGELFF
TRBV5-6	TRBJ1-4	.	.	TGTGCCAGCAGTTCGACAGCAACTAATGAAAAACTGTTTTTT	CASSSTATNEKLFF
TRBV29-1	TRBJ1-1	.	.	TGCAGCGTTGAAAAAGGGGCCCGGGCTTTCTTT	CSVEKGARAFF
TRBV19	TRBJ1-3	.	.	TGTGCCAGTAGTATAGATCCAGGATCCTTCTCTGGAAACACCATATATTTT	CASSIDPGSFSGNTIYF
TRBV9	TRBJ1-1	.	.	TGTGCCAGCGGGGGGGTCCCTTCGGGCACTGAAGCTTTCTTT	CASGGVPSGTEAFF
TRBV27	TRBJ1-4	.	.	TGTGCCAGCAGTTTAGTCTTCCCAACTAATGAAAAACTGTTTTTT	CASSLVFPTNEKLFF